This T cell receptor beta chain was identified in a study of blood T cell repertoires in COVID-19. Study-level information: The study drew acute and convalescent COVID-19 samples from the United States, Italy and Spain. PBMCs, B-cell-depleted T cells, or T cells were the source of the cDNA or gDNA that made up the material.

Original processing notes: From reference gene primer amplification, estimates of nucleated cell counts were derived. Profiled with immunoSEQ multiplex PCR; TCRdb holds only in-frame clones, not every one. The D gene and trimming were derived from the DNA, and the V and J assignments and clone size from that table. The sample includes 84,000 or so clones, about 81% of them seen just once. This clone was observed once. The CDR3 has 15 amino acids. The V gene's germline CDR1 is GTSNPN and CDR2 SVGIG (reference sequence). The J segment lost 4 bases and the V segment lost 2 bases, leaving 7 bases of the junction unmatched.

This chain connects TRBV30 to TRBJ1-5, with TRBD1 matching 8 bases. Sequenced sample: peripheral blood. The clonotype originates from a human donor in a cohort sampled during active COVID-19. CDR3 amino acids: CAWSLPTGANQPQHF. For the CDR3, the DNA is TGTGCCTGGAGTTTGCCGACAGGGGCGAATCAGCCCCAGCATTTT.